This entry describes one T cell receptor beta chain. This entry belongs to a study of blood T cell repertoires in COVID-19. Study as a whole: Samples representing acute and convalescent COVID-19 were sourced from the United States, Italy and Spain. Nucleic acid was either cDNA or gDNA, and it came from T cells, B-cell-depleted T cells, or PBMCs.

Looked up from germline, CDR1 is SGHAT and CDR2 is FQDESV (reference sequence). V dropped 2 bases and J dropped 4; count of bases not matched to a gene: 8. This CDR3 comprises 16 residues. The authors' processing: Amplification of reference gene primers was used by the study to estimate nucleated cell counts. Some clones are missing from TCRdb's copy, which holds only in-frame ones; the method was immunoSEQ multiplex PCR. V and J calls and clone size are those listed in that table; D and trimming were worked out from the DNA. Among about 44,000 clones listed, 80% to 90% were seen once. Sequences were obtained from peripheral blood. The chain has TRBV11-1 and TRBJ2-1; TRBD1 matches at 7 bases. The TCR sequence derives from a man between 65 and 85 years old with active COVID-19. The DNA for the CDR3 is TGTGCCAGCAGCTTATGGTTGGGACAGAGATACAATGAGCAGTTCTTC. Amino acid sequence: CASSLWLGQRYNEQFF.